This T cell receptor beta chain was observed in a study of technical replicates of blood from several donors. Only in-frame clones appear in the TCRdb table, and some are missing; sequencing was by immunoSEQ multiplex PCR. The table records 65,000 to 80,000 clones, under 99% of them present only once. Looked up from germline, CDR1 is SGHVS and CDR2 is FQNEAQ. CDR3 size: 19 residues. V lost 0 bases to trimming and J lost 1 base; unmatched junction nucleotides: 8. The genes are TRBV7-8 and TRBJ2-3, with TRBD2 matching 12 bases. Sequencing used T cells isolated from PBMCs. The TCR sequence derives from a human donor in good health. Here the CDR3 reads CASSLAGLRTSGGTDTQYF. CDR3 nucleotides: TGTGCCAGCAGCTTAGCGGGACTCAGGACTAGCGGGGGCACAGATACGCAGTATTTT.